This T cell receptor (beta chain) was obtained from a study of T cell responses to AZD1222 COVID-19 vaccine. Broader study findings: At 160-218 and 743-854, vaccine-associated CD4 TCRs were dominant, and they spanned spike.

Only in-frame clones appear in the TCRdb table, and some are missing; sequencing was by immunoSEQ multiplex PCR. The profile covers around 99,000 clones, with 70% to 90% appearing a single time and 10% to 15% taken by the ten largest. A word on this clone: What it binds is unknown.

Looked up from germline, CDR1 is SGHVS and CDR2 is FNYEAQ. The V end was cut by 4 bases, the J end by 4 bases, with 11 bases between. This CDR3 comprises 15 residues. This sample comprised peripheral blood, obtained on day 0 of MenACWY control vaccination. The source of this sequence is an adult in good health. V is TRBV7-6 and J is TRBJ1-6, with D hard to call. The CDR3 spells CASSYRETYNSPLHF. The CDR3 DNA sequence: TGTGCCAGCAGCTACCGGGAAACTTATAATTCACCCCTCCACTTT.